This TCR beta chain came from a study of cytomegalovirus exposure and HLA in healthy donors. Overall study context: Of some 410 genotyped donors, around 80% grouped in the Caucasian-associated ancestry cluster. Study-wide points: High specificity and sensitivity for cytomegalovirus status were reported for the classifier. Later examination showed HLA-associated TCR beta chains had greater clonal expansion than equally common others.

The CDR3 extends over 17 amino acids. In germline, CDR1 is LNHDA, CDR2 SQIVND (reference sequence). V was clipped by 1 base and J by 0 bases; unmatched bases: 6. On this clone itself: The antigen is unknown.

PCR primers comprised 60 Vbeta and 13 Jbeta primers. Only in-frame clones appear in the TCRdb table, and some are missing; sequencing was by immunoSEQ multiplex PCR. This sample yields a few hundred thousand clones, of which around 90% are seen a single time; 1.5% to 2% belongs to the top ten. Healthy bone marrow donors made up the donors. This TCR came from a girl aged 2-9 years in good health and CMV-seronegative. The V call is TRBV19, the J call TRBJ1-5; 7 nucleotides match TRBD1. Material for sequencing was PBMCs. Here the CDR3 DNA reads TGTGCCAGTAGTATAGGGGGTAGACAGGGTAGCAATCAGCCCCAGCATTTT. It translates to CASSIGGRQGSNQPQHF.